This is a list of T cell receptor beta chains from one sample in a study of beta chain features in type 1 diabetes. Here immunoSEQ multiplex PCR was the method, and the copy in TCRdb shows in-frame clones only, minus some. The sample records roughly 120,000 clones, roughly 43% being singletons. Sequenced input: stem cell memory CD4+ T cells from blood. These receptors were taken from a woman younger than 35 in good health. The CDR3 runs from the conserved cysteine through the conserved F or W. The D gene is left open where the match is weak. The size field is filled for only some rows; it gives once, few, many or a size class.

>TRBD2|TRBJ2-7|NA|TRBV4-2
CASSQDTGGAYEQYF
TGTGCCAGCAGCCAAGATACGGGGGGGGCCTACGAGCAGTACTTC
>TRBD1|TRBJ2-1|NA|TRBV29-1
CSVDSDRGIYEQFF
TGCAGCGTTGATTCGGACAGGGGTATCTATGAGCAGTTCTTC
>TRBD2|TRBJ2-3|few|TRBV7-2
CASSFWREMADTQYF
TGTGCCAGCAGCTTTTGGCGGGAGATGGCAGATACGCAGTATTTT
>NA|TRBJ2-1|NA|TRBV11-3
CASSRDTGNSEQFF
TGTGCCAGCAGCCGAGATACAGGGAACTCGGAGCAGTTCTTC
>TRBD2|TRBJ2-7|few|TRBV7-2
CASSPGLAEQYF
TGTGCCAGCAGCCCAGGACTAGCCGAGCAGTACTTC
>NA|TRBJ2-3|NA|TRBV18
CASSPLAGSTDTQYF
TGTGCCAGCTCACCACTGGCGGGTAGCACAGATACGCAGTATTTT
>TRBD1|TRBJ1-2|few|TRBV18
CASSRRDRGRSDDGYTF
TGTGCCAGCTCACGTCGGGACAGGGGGCGTTCGGATGATGGCTACACCTTC
>TRBD1|TRBJ1-5|NA|TRBV10-2
CASSRTGVEGTPQHF
TGCGCCAGCAGCAGGACAGGGGTTGAGGGGACGCCCCAGCATTTT
>TRBD2|TRBJ2-1|NA|TRBV28
CASSSGRTSGNNEQFF
TGTGCCAGCAGTTCCGGCCGGACTAGCGGAAACAATGAGCAGTTCTTC
>TRBD1|TRBJ1-1|few|TRBV28
CASSSGGGRGNEAFF
TGTGCCAGCAGCTCGGGCGGCGGCAGGGGGAATGAAGCTTTCTTT
>TRBD2|TRBJ2-1|NA|TRBV10-2
CASSVGRAYNEQFF
TGCGCCAGCAGTGTAGGGAGGGCTTACAATGAGCAGTTCTTC
>TRBD2|TRBJ2-1|NA|TRBV7-6
CASSLLQGLSLGEQFF
TGTGCCAGCAGCTTATTGCAGGGACTATCCCTCGGTGAGCAGTTCTTC
>NA|TRBJ2-2|few|TRBV9
CASSVDGAIGELFF
TGTGCCAGCAGCGTAGATGGGGCGATCGGGGAGCTGTTTTTT
>TRBD1|TRBJ2-1|NA|TRBV7-2
CASSPQGALLGEQFF
TGTGCCAGCAGCCCACAGGGGGCTCTTTTAGGTGAGCAGTTCTTC
>NA|TRBJ2-2|few|TRBV9
CASSVVDSGELFF
TGTGCCAGCAGCGTAGTTGACAGCGGGGAGCTGTTTTTT
>TRBD2|TRBJ2-1|NA|TRBV5-4
CAATSGRAYEQFF
TGTGCCGCTACTAGCGGGAGGGCCTATGAGCAGTTCTTC
>NA|TRBJ1-1|NA|TRBV5-1
CASSLRRGPFTEAFF
TGCGCCAGCAGCTTGAGGCGGGGACCCTTCACTGAAGCTTTCTTT
>NA|TRBJ1-2|NA|TRBV28
CASRASGGLLIYGYTF
TGTGCCAGCAGAGCCTCGGGGGGGTTGCTTATCTATGGCTACACCTTC
>NA|TRBJ2-1|NA|TRBV20-1
CSARDLWEYFF
TGCAGTGCTAGAGATCTATGGGAGTACTTCTTC
>NA|TRBJ2-7|NA|TRBV11-2
CASSLERGDSYEQYF
TGTGCCAGCAGCTTAGAGCGGGGAGACTCCTACGAGCAGTACTTC
>TRBD2|TRBJ2-3|NA|TRBV27
CASMVFGGRAGTDTQYF
TGTGCCAGCATGGTTTTCGGCGGGAGGGCCGGAACAGATACGCAGTATTTT
>TRBD1|TRBJ1-5|NA|TRBV7-9
CASSPRTGGLQPQHF
TGTGCCAGCAGCCCCCGGACAGGGGGCTTACAGCCCCAGCATTTT
>NA|TRBJ2-7|few|TRBV5-1
CASSLQAPLYEQYF
TGCGCCAGCAGCTTGCAGGCCCCCCTCTACGAGCAGTACTTC
>TRBD1|TRBJ2-5|NA|TRBV5-4
CASSWDRGETQYF
TGTGCCAGCAGCTGGGACAGGGGAGAGACCCAGTACTTC
>NA|TRBJ2-5|NA|TRBV6-6
CASRIRGTQETQYF
TGTGCCAGTCGTATCAGGGGAACCCAAGAGACCCAGTACTTC
>NA|TRBJ2-2|few|TRBV5-1
CASSFGPMAGELFF
TGCGCCAGCAGCTTTGGGCCGATGGCCGGGGAGCTGTTTTTT
>NA|TRBJ1-2|few|TRBV30
CAGILFGGYGYTF
TGTGCCGGAATTTTGTTCGGAGGCTATGGCTACACCTTC
>NA|TRBJ1-5|NA|TRBV19
CASSRGRARNQPQHF
TGTGCCAGTAGTCGGGGTAGGGCGCGAAATCAGCCCCAGCATTTT
>TRBD2|TRBJ2-7|NA|TRBV5-1
CASSVTSGRTYEQYF
TGCGCCAGCAGCGTGACTAGCGGGAGGACCTACGAGCAGTACTTC
>TRBD1|TRBJ2-7|NA|TRBV19
CASANPGTAAYEQYF
TGTGCCAGTGCCAACCCCGGGACAGCAGCTTACGAGCAGTACTTC
>NA|TRBJ2-1|NA|TRBV7-3
CASSFAVEQFF
TGTGCCAGCAGCTTCGCGGTTGAGCAGTTCTTC
>TRBD1|TRBJ1-1|many|TRBV7-2
CASSTRQGSTEAFF
TGTGCCAGCAGCACCCGACAGGGAAGCACTGAAGCTTTCTTT
>TRBD2|TRBJ2-1|NA|TRBV28
CASRAGPSSYNEQFF
TGTGCCAGCCGAGCGGGGCCGAGCTCCTACAATGAGCAGTTCTTC
>NA|TRBJ1-1|NA|TRBV28
CASSTSGYVEAFF
TGTGCCAGCAGTACCTCGGGGTACGTTGAAGCTTTCTTT
>TRBD1|TRBJ1-2|NA|TRBV4-2
CASSQPGTGRQGYTF
TGTGCCAGCAGCCAACCCGGGACAGGGAGGCAAGGCTACACCTTC
>NA|TRBJ2-2|few|TRBV7-2
CASSFFSGELFF
TGTGCCAGCAGCTTCTTCTCCGGGGAGCTGTTTTTT
>NA|TRBJ2-1|NA|TRBV15
CATSRVRGNEQFF
TGTGCCACCAGCAGAGTCCGGGGCAATGAGCAGTTCTTC
>NA|TRBJ2-7|NA|TRBV4-3
CASSLSSGYEQYF
TGCGCCAGCAGCCTAAGTTCGGGCTACGAGCAGTACTTC
>TRBD2|TRBJ2-1|few|TRBV18
CASSRTSGILVSSYNEQFF
TGTGCCAGCTCACGGACTAGCGGGATCCTTGTTAGCTCCTACAATGAGCAGTTCTTC
>NA|TRBJ1-1|few|TRBV28
CATLGRENTEAFF
TGTGCCACCTTAGGCAGGGAGAACACTGAAGCTTTCTTT
>TRBD1|TRBJ2-7|few|TRBV25-1
CASRDRTGGFEQYF
TGTGCCAGCAGGGACCGGACAGGGGGTTTCGAGCAGTACTTC
>NA|TRBJ2-1|few|TRBV12-5
CASGLGPRQGDEQFF
TGTGCTAGTGGTTTGGGCCCTCGCCAAGGAGATGAGCAGTTCTTC
>NA|TRBJ1-5|NA|TRBV30
CAWTVTGSSNQPQHF
TGTGCCTGGACCGTAACAGGTTCTAGCAATCAGCCCCAGCATTTT
>NA|TRBJ1-1|NA|TRBV18
CASSPGHSNTEAFF
TGTGCCAGCTCACCGGGACACTCGAACACTGAAGCTTTCTTT
>NA|TRBJ2-7|NA|TRBV6-6
CASSQRTGVNYHEQYF
TGTGCCAGCAGCCAACGGACGGGAGTGAATTATCACGAGCAGTACTTC
>NA|TRBJ2-1|NA|TRBV5-1
CASSLRGASYNEQFF
TGCGCCAGCAGCTTGCGAGGTGCATCCTACAATGAGCAGTTCTTC
>NA|TRBJ2-4|NA|TRBV7-9
CASSRREAKNIQYF
TGTGCCAGCAGCCGGAGGGAGGCCAAAAACATTCAGTACTTC
>NA|TRBJ1-5|NA|TRBV4-2
CASSQGQGSNQPQHF
TGTGCCAGCAGCCAAGGACAAGGAAGCAATCAGCCCCAGCATTTT
>TRBD1|TRBJ1-2|NA|TRBV7-3
CASSYGTGYGYTF
TGTGCCAGCAGCTATGGGACAGGTTATGGCTACACCTTC
>NA|TRBJ1-5|NA|TRBV2
CASSEQGTINQPQHF
TGTGCCAGCAGTGAGCAGGGCACTATTAATCAGCCCCAGCATTTT
>NA|TRBJ1-4|NA|TRBV4-3
CASSQGRQPSVNEKLFF
TGCGCCAGCAGCCAAGGTCGACAGCCCAGTGTAAATGAAAAACTGTTTTTT